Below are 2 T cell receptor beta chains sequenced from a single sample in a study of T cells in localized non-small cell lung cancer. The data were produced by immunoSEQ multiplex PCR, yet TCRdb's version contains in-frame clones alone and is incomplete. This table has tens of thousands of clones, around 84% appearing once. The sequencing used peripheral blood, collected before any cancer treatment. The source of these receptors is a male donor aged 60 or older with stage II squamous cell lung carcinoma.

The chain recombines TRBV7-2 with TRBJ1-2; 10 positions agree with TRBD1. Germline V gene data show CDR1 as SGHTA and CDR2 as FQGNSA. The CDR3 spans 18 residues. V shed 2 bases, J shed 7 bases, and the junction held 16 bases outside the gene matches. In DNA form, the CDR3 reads TGTGCCAGCAGCTTAAGGATCCCGGGACAGGGGTCAATCTTTGGCTACACCTTC. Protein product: CASSLRIPGQGSIFGYTF.

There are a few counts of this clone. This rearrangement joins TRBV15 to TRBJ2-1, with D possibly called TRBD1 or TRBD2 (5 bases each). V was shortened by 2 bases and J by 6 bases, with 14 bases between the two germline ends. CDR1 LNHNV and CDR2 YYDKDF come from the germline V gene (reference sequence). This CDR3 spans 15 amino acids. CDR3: CATSRRDGVSNEQFF. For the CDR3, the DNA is TGTGCCACCAGCAGAAGGGACGGAGTAAGCAATGAGCAGTTCTTC.